This T cell receptor (beta chain) was captured in a study of T-cell memory formation after mild COVID-19. Turning to the study itself: Largely, TCR clusters stayed within a single donor.

Notes on the study in general: The main location of contracting CD4+ clones was CM and EM, and that of contracting CD8+ clones was EMRA.

This clonotype was detected many times. What it recognizes is unknown. TCRdb called the 5' RACE reads again in MiXCR, with one record for every CDR3 protein. The top ten clones hold roughly 8.1% of a sample with 500,000 to 650,000 distinct CDR3 sequences, roughly a fifth of them seen once. Germline V gene lookup returns CDR1 SGHTA and CDR2 FQGTGA. This CDR3 is 14 amino acids long. The ends lost 5 bases at V and 4 bases at J; junction bases unmatched: 6. The chain has TRBV7-3 and TRBJ2-5, with 8 bases identical to TRBD2. Specimen: PBMCs or a T cell subset sorted from them (not recorded which). This TCR was sampled from an adult woman who had mild COVID-19 (a few samples of this study predate the infection). Cell type and time point are not known. CDR3 DNA: TGTGCCAGCAGCAAAAGCGGGGGAAGAGAGACCCAGTACTTC. Its protein product is CASSKSGGRETQYF.